A selection of T cell receptor beta chains follows, all from one sample in a study of identical twins. Via MiXCR, TCRdb re-called the 5' RACE reads, giving one row per CDR3 protein. The data hold approximately 620,000 distinct CDR3 sequences, with 8.6% observed a single time. These records were also assigned to another study, of yellow fever vaccine responses in identical twins.

The sequenced material came from PBMCs. The receptor set was obtained from a woman younger than 35 in good health. The CDR3 runs from the conserved cysteine through the conserved F or W. The D gene is left open where the match is weak. The size field is filled for only some rows; it gives once, few, many or a size class.

clone_size: few; v_call: TRBV25-1; d_call: .; j_call: TRBJ2-7; cdr3_nt: TGTGCCAGCAGTGGCACCGACGAGCAGTACTTC; cdr3_aa: CASSGTDEQYF
clone_size: many; v_call: TRBV7-8; d_call: .; j_call: TRBJ2-7; cdr3_nt: TGTGCCAGCAGCACATTAACAGGGTTCGGCGAGCAGTACTTC; cdr3_aa: CASSTLTGFGEQYF
clone_size: few; v_call: TRBV21-1; d_call: .; j_call: TRBJ2-2; cdr3_nt: TGTGCCAGCAGCAAAGGAGCCGGGTCCGGCCCACGAAAATGGGAGCTGTTTTTT; cdr3_aa: CASSKGAGSGPRKWELFF
clone_size: few; v_call: TRBV20-1; d_call: TRBD2; j_call: TRBJ2-7; cdr3_nt: TGCAGTGCTAGAGATTTCTCGAGCGGGAGGGCCTACGAGCAGTACTTC; cdr3_aa: CSARDFSSGRAYEQYF
clone_size: .; v_call: TRBV5-1; d_call: .; j_call: TRBJ1-4; cdr3_nt: TGCGCCAGCAGCTTCTGGGGACGTAATGAAAAACTGTTTTTT; cdr3_aa: CASSFWGRNEKLFF
clone_size: .; v_call: TRBV9; d_call: .; j_call: TRBJ1-6; cdr3_nt: TGTGCCAGCAGCGTAGCCAGGGGCTCGTCCTATAATTCACCCCTCCACTTT; cdr3_aa: CASSVARGSSYNSPLHF
clone_size: .; v_call: TRBV7-9; d_call: TRBD1; j_call: TRBJ2-7; cdr3_nt: TGTGCCAGCAACCCCTCCGGGACAGGGAAGTACGAGCAGTACTTC; cdr3_aa: CASNPSGTGKYEQYF
clone_size: few; v_call: TRBV4-3; d_call: TRBD1; j_call: TRBJ2-4; cdr3_nt: TGCGCCAGCAGCCAAGATGGGACAGGGGGTGCCAAAAACATTCAGTACTTC; cdr3_aa: CASSQDGTGGAKNIQYF
clone_size: .; v_call: TRBV20-1; d_call: .; j_call: TRBJ1-2; cdr3_nt: TGCAGTGCTAGAGGTCACAATGTTGGCTACACCTTC; cdr3_aa: CSARGHNVGYTF
clone_size: many; v_call: TRBV10-3; d_call: .; j_call: TRBJ1-3; cdr3_nt: TGTGCCATCGCCGGGGACCAGTCTGGAAACACCATATATTTT; cdr3_aa: CAIAGDQSGNTIYF
clone_size: many; v_call: TRBV6-5; d_call: TRBD2; j_call: TRBJ2-1; cdr3_nt: TGTGCCAGCAGTTACTCCGCGGGAGGGCCATATGAGCAGTTCTTC; cdr3_aa: CASSYSAGGPYEQFF
clone_size: few; v_call: TRBV11-2; d_call: TRBD2; j_call: TRBJ2-2; cdr3_nt: TGTGCCAGCAGCTTATTGAGGAGCGGGAGCACCGGGGAGCTGTTTTTT; cdr3_aa: CASSLLRSGSTGELFF